This is a list of T cell receptor beta chains from one sample in a study of post-analysis software for immune sequencing data. From the PCR reads, TCRdb called clonotypes with MiXCR, one entry per CDR3 protein. The sample has roughly 800,000 distinct CDR3 sequences; roughly 58% are singletons. Sequences were obtained from blood. Source of these receptors: a girl between 10 and 17 years old with multiple sclerosis. Both conserved end residues are part of each CDR3. The size entry is marked missing in some rows and otherwise reads once, few, many or a size class.

TRBV4-1	TRBJ1-1	.	CASSQVQSLHTEAFF
TRBV5-1	TRBJ2-5	.	CASKTGTGFLEEPYF
TRBV6-1	TRBJ2-1	.	CASTGTYNEQFF
TRBV6-5	TRBJ1-1	few	CASSYSRTGGNTEAFF
TRBV7-2	TRBJ2-5	.	CASSLIESGAQYF
TRBV11-2	TRBJ2-1	.	CASSLEVAAMYNEQFF
TRBV12-3/TRBV12-4	TRBJ2-7	.	CASSSSGPGYEQYF
TRBV12-5	TRBJ2-1	few	CASGGGLAGVEQFF
TRBV12-3/TRBV12-4	TRBJ1-2	.	CASSRGRDYGYTF
TRBV7-9	TRBJ1-4	few	CASSSQGRGEKLFF
TRBV6-1	.	few	CASSEVPGRMVEQYF
TRBV12-3/TRBV12-4	.	.	CASSLRQGTGYEQYF
TRBV7-9	TRBJ2-7	.	CASSPTRTGPYEQYF
TRBV20-1	TRBJ2-5	.	CSASQLGLQETQYF
TRBV11-1	TRBJ2-1	.	CASSFSPRGTSVYNEQFF
TRBV6-5	TRBJ2-1	few	CASSREMANEQFF
TRBV27	TRBJ2-1	.	CASSLFRMGQPWDEQFF
TRBV5-5	.	.	CASSTQVVGYYEQYF
TRBV29-1	TRBJ2-3	.	CSVEDAGRLAGPSTDTQYF
TRBV20-1	TRBJ2-5	few	CSARVEPRETQYF
TRBV9	TRBJ1-1	.	CASSEWPREILNTEAFF
TRBV10-3	TRBJ2-1	few	CAISEVEAEQFF
TRBV5-6	TRBJ2-6	.	CASSLSGASGANVLTF
TRBV18	TRBJ1-2	.	CASSPPGQGLRGYTF
TRBV5-4	TRBJ1-1	few	CASNQRPRGTEAFF
TRBV7-8	TRBJ2-3	.	CASSLGYSDTTDTQYF
TRBV5-1	TRBJ2-7	.	CASSGGQGGYEQYF
TRBV20-1	TRBJ2-1	.	CSASGGRWNEQFF
TRBV9	TRBJ2-7	.	CASSVGDLYEQYF
TRBV12-3/TRBV12-4	.	.	CASSLGPPSSYNEQYF
TRBV7-2	.	.	CASSFKAGGFYEQYF
TRBV27	TRBJ2-7	.	CASSSRASNYEQYF
TRBV13	TRBJ2-1	.	CAFRDREFGETQFF
TRBV11-2	TRBJ2-5	.	CASSPRVGNQETQYF
TRBV20-1	TRBJ2-4	once	CSARAGGTAVENIQYF
TRBV15	TRBJ2-7	few	CATSSGTDYEKQYF
TRBV20-1	TRBJ2-1	.	CSARTGGHNEQFF
TRBV10-3	TRBJ1-2	once	CAISEPREDGYGYTF
TRBV30	TRBJ1-2	few	CAWSYGIGDKGYTF